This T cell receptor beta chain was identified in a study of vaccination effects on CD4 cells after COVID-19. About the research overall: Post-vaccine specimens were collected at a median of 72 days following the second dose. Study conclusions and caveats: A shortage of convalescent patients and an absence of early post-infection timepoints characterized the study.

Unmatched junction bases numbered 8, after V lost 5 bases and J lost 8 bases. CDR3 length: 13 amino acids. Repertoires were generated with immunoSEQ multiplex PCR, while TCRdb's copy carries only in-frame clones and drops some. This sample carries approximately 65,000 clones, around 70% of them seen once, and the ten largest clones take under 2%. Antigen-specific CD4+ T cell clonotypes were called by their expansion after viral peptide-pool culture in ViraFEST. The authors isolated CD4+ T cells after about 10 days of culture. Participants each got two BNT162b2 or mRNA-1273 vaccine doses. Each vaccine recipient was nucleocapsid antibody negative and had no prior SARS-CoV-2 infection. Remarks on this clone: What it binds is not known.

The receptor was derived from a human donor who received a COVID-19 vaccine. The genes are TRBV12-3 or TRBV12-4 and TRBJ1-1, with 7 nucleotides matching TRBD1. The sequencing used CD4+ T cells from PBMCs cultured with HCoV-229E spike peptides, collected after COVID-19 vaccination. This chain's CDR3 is CASSLNRQGEAFF. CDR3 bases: TGTGCCAGCAGTCTCAACCGACAGGGAGAAGCTTTCTTT.